These 25 T cell receptor beta chains were sequenced from one sample in a study of T cell repertoires in cytomegalovirus infection. MiXCR was run by TCRdb on the reads, yielding one entry per CDR3 protein. Found here are roughly 180,000 distinct CDR3 sequences, roughly 21% of them singletons; the top ten hold 25%. No cognate antigen is known for these TCRs. Sequences were derived from CD8+ T cells from cultured PBMCs, sampled from culture after CMV antigen stimulation. The receptors here all came from a human donor in good health (CMV status not recorded). Some clones in this sample may be carry-over from other donors' samples.

The V call is TRBV7-9, the J call TRBJ2-5; D is undetermined. Germline CDR1 is SEHNR and CDR2 is FQNEAQ (reference sequence). The CDR3 has 13 amino acids. Trimming shortened V by 5 bases and J by 5 bases, and 12 bases separated the two germline ends. Here the CDR3 reads CASSARGVETQYF. CDR3 nucleotide sequence: TGTGCCAGCAGCGCCAGAGGTGTTGAGACCCAGTACTTC. The whole variable domain, remainder taken from reference TRBV7-9 and TRBJ2-5, is DTGVSQNPRHKITKRGQNVTFRCDPISEHNRLYWYRQTLGQGPEFLTYFQNEAQLEKSRLLSDRFSAERPKGSFSTLEIQRTEQGDSAMYLCASSARGVETQYFGPGTRLLVL.

There are a few counts of this clonotype. The V call is TRBV7-9, the J call TRBJ1-2; D is possibly TRBD1 (6 bases). Trimming removed 5 bases from V and 6 bases from J, with 13 bases in between. The CDR3 consists of 13 residues. Germline CDR1 is SEHNR and CDR2 is FQNEAQ (reference sequence). In DNA, the CDR3 is TGTGCCAGCAGCGACCAGGGGAGGGATGGCTACACCTTC. Its protein product is CASSDQGRDGYTF.

The rearrangement uses TRBV20-1 and TRBJ2-7, with TRBD2 as a possible D gene (6 bases). Germline CDR1 reads DFQATT; CDR2 reads SNEGSKA (reference sequence). CDR3 length: 16 residues. With 0 bases removed from V and 3 bases from J, the gap between germline ends came to 18 bases. The CDR3 DNA reads as TGCAGTGCTAGAGATCGGTGGCGGGGAAAAATCTACGAGCAGTACTTC. Its protein is CSARDRWRGKIYEQYF.

CDR3: CASTGTGVAEAMNTEAFF. The CDR3, as DNA: TGTGCCAGTACCGGGACAGGGGTCGCCGAAGCAATGAACACTGAAGCTTTCTTT. The genes are TRBV6-2 or TRBV6-3 and TRBJ1-1, with TRBD1 identical over 10 bases. Looked up from germline, CDR1 is MNHEY and CDR2 is SVGEGT. The CDR3 length is 18 residues. J lost 0 bases, V lost 9 bases, and 16 bases had no gene match.

The CDR3 DNA follows: TGTGCCAGCAGCCCTGGGGGACTCACAGCCAAAAACATTCAGTACTTC. Protein: CASSPGGLTAKNIQYF. The V call is TRBV7-2, the J call TRBJ2-4; TRBD2 is a possible D gene (6 bases). The CDR3 length is 16 residues. Trimming took off 5 bases at V and 0 bases at J, with 14 bases between the two ends. From germline, CDR1 is SGHTA and CDR2 FQGNSA. Full variable domain (remainder filled in from reference TRBV7-2 and TRBJ2-4): GAGVSQSPSNKVTEKGKDVELRCDPISGHTALYWYRQSLGQGLEFLIYFQGNSAPDKSGLPSDRFSAERTGGSVSTLTIQRTQQEDSAVYLCASSPGGLTAKNIQYFGAGTRLSVL.

The V and J genes are TRBV12-3 or TRBV12-4 and TRBJ1-2, with D uncertain. This CDR3 is 13 amino acids long. Trimming left V 4 bases short and J 2 bases short, with 8 bases between. CDR3 region: CASSWATNYGYTF. CDR3 DNA sequence: TGTGCCAGCAGTTGGGCGACAAACTATGGCTACACCTTC.

The chain couples TRBV27 to TRBJ1-1; tentatively, D is TRBD1 (6 bases). CDR1 and CDR2 (germline): MNHEY, SMNVEV (reference sequence). V lost 2 bases to trimming and J lost 1 base, with 11 bases between them. The CDR3 consists of 15 residues. In nucleotides, the CDR3 is TGTGCCAGCAGTTTAAGGAGGGGGGGGAACACTGAAGCTTTCTTT. This gives the protein CASSLRRGGNTEAFF.

Comments on this clonotype: One end of the junction does not line up with germline, which may come from a read error. The chain couples TRBV7-6 to TRBJ2-3, with D perhaps matching TRBD1 (5 bases). The germline V gene has CDR1 SGHVS and CDR2 FNYEAQ. The CDR3 extends over 15 amino acids. The CDR3 DNA follows: TGTGCTAGCAGCTTAAGGGGCCTACGCACAGATACGCAGTATTTT. As protein: CASSLRGLRTDTQYF.

This clonotype has more than one count but fewer than ten. The V gene is TRBV7-2, the J gene TRBJ2-3, with a possible D match to TRBD2 (6 bases). Trimming took off 3 bases at V and 2 bases at J, with 15 bases between the two ends. In germline, CDR1 is SGHTA, CDR2 FQGNSA. This CDR3 region has 16 residues. The CDR3 bases are TGTGCCAGCAGCTTTCGGGCGGGGAGATTCACAGATACGCAGTATTTT. This gives the protein CASSFRAGRFTDTQYF. The full variable domain, its missing parts supplied by reference TRBV7-2 and TRBJ2-3, is GAGVSQSPSNKVTEKGKDVELRCDPISGHTALYWYRQSLGQGLEFLIYFQGNSAPDKSGLPSDRFSAERTGGSVSTLTIQRTQQEDSAVYLCASSFRAGRFTDTQYFGPGTRLTVL.

This chain joins TRBV27 and TRBJ2-2, with 13 bases that match TRBD2. CDR1 and CDR2 (germline): MNHEY, SMNVEV (reference sequence). The V segment lost 2 bases and the J segment 4 bases; nucleotides outside the gene matches: 4. This CDR3 contains 17 residues. The CDR3 here is CASSLTGLAGITGELFF. For the CDR3, the DNA is TGTGCCAGCAGTTTAACGGGACTAGCGGGGATCACCGGGGAGCTGTTTTTT.

This clonotype was counted ten times or more. This chain uses TRBV19 with TRBJ2-7, with 10 bases lining up with TRBD2. Germline loops: CDR1 LNHDA, CDR2 SQIVND (reference sequence). The CDR3 loop spans 15 amino acids. Trimming took 5 bases from V and 6 from J; bases not matched to a gene: 10. The CDR3 sequence: CASSVTTSGAIEQYF. Written as DNA, the CDR3 is TGTGCCAGTAGTGTTACTACTAGCGGGGCTATCGAGCAGTACTTC.

The genes are TRBV14 and TRBJ2-5, with unresolved D. V dropped 4 bases and J dropped 7 bases, with 13 bases sitting between them. Germline-derived CDR1 and CDR2 are SGHDN and FVKESK. The CDR3 totals 13 residues. CDR3 loop: CASSLVGIGTQYF. As DNA, the CDR3 is TGTGCCAGCAGCCTTGTGGGAATAGGGACCCAGTACTTC.

This clonotype was counted only a few times. The chain combines TRBV7-6 with TRBJ2-1; 9 positions agree with TRBD2. CDR3 length: 19 amino acids. CDR1 SGHVS and CDR2 FNYEAQ come from the germline V gene. J was trimmed by 0 bases and V by 1 base; bases with no gene match: 10. CDR3 in DNA: TGTGCCAGCAGCTTAGGTGTGGGACTAGCAGGGAGCTCCTACAATGAGCAGTTCTTC. Translated: CASSLGVGLAGSSYNEQFF.

CDR3: CASSPTGANPLEDGYTF. As DNA, the CDR3 is TGTGCCAGCAGCCCTACGGGGGCCAACCCTCTTGAGGATGGCTACACCTTC. This chain links TRBV7-9 with TRBJ1-2, with D possibly TRBD1 on 6 matching bases. V was cut by 5 bases and J by 6 bases, with 25 bases left in between. Germline V gives CDR1 SEHNR, CDR2 FQNEAQ (reference sequence). The CDR3 contains 17 residues.

V and J are TRBV6-2 or TRBV6-3 and TRBJ2-7, with D maybe TRBD1 (7 bases). This CDR3 is built from 15 residues. Germline values: CDR1 MNHEY, CDR2 SVGEGT. Trimming left V 7 bases short and J 2 bases short, with 18 bases between. The CDR3 sequence: CASIPRGTFAYEQYF. The CDR3 nucleotides read TGTGCCAGCATCCCCAGGGGGACTTTCGCCTACGAGCAGTACTTC.

This clonotype has more than one count but fewer than ten. The germline gene is not matched at one end of the junction; a read error may be the cause. The J gene is TRBJ2-7, the V gene TRBV7-9; weak D call: TRBD1 (6 bases). The germline V gene encodes CDR1 SEHNR and CDR2 FQNEAQ (reference sequence). The CDR3 consists of 15 residues. The CDR3 sequence: CASSQGQTGAYKQYF. The DNA of the CDR3 is TGTGCCAGCAGCCAAGGACAGACAGGAGCCTACAAGCAGTACTTC.

This clonotype was counted a few times. The chain uses TRBV6-2 or TRBV6-3 and TRBJ2-7; D is unclear. Per the germline V gene, CDR1 is MNHEY and CDR2 is SVGEGT. CDR3 length: 11 residues. The V end was cut by 6 bases, the J end by 4 bases, with 7 bases between. CDR3 residues: CASSQRYEQYF. CDR3 in DNA: TGTGCCAGCAGCCAGAGGTACGAGCAGTACTTC.

The genes are TRBV6-5 and TRBJ2-7, with D perhaps TRBD1 (5 bases). V lost 5 bases and J lost 3, with 11 bases in between. This CDR3 contains 13 residues. From germline, CDR1 is MNHEY and CDR2 SVGAGI. In DNA, the CDR3 is TGTGCCAGCAGTGAAGGGGTCTTCTACGAGCAGTACTTC. This gives the protein CASSEGVFYEQYF.

The chain combines TRBV27 with TRBJ2-3; 7 bases match TRBD2. Looked up from germline, CDR1 is MNHEY and CDR2 is SMNVEV (reference sequence). The CDR3 spans 15 residues. The J segment lost 10 bases and the V segment lost 7 bases, leaving 17 bases of the junction unmatched. The CDR3 protein is CASNILRDYKGAQYF. The CDR3 DNA reads TGTGCCAGCAACATCCTCCGGGACTATAAAGGGGCGCAGTATTTT.

Points on this clonotype: It is likely a read error, because the conserved phenylalanine at the end of the CDR3 is missing. V is TRBV4-2 and J is TRBJ2-3; TRBD2 aligns across 14 bases. The CDR3 has 17 amino acids. After removal of 7 bases from V and 4 bases from J, the junction contained 10 bases not matched to a gene. Per germline, CDR1 LGHNA and CDR2 YNFKEQ. The CDR3 nucleotides read TGTGCCAGCACCAATAGACTAGCGGGGGGGCCATCAGATACGCAGTATTTA. Its protein is CASTNRLAGGPSDTQYL.

As DNA, the CDR3 is TGTGCCAGCAGCTTCGGACAGGGCCTGAACACCGGGGAGCTGTTTTTT. It codes for CASSFGQGLNTGELFF. The V call is TRBV6-8, the J call TRBJ2-2, with 8 bases lining up with TRBD1. The junction had 7 bases not matched to a gene; V was cut back by 6 bases and J by 1 base. The CDR3 is 16 residues long. Germline values: CDR1 MNHGY, CDR2 SAAAGT.

This chain links TRBV19 with TRBJ2-7; no reliable D call. The CDR3 loop spans 8 amino acids. With 11 bases removed from V and 3 bases from J, the gap between germline ends came to 2 bases. Germline-derived CDR1 and CDR2 are LNHDA and SQIVND (reference sequence). The CDR3 nucleotides are TGTGCCGGCTACGAGCAGTACTTC. It encodes CAGYEQYF.

This clonotype was detected a few times. V and J are TRBV6-4 and TRBJ2-6; perhaps TRBD1 as D (6 bases). Germline V CDR1 and CDR2: MRHNA, SNTAGT. The ends were cut back, 3 bases at V and 0 bases at J, with 9 bases in the middle. The length of the CDR3 is 16 residues. CDR3 DNA: TGTGCCAGCAGTGAAGAAGGGGGCTCTGGGGCCAACGTCCTGACTTTC. Translated, it gives CASSEEGGSGANVLTF.

This clonotype was recorded a few times. The J gene is TRBJ2-7, the V gene TRBV11-2; 8 bases match TRBD2. Germline V lookup: CDR1 SGHAT, CDR2 FQNNGV. With V trimmed by 5 bases and J by 4 bases, 16 bases remained unmatched. The CDR3 is made up of 17 amino acids. This chain's CDR3 is CASSQTIREGMIYEQYF. The CDR3 DNA sequence: TGTGCCAGCAGCCAGACTATCCGGGAGGGGATGATATACGAGCAGTACTTC.

The chain carries TRBV7-6 and TRBJ2-2; D may be TRBD2 (6 bases). Germline loops: CDR1 SGHVS, CDR2 FNYEAQ. The CDR3 totals 13 residues. V was cut by 10 bases and J by 7 bases, with 16 bases left in between. CDR3 in amino acids: CATGGASGGELFF. CDR3 sequence (DNA): TGTGCCACTGGAGGGGCTTCGGGCGGGGAGCTGTTTTTT.